This T cell receptor (beta chain) was obtained from a study of shared clonotypes between healthy human individuals. Across the whole study: Each donor had three CD4 naive, three CD4 memory, two CD8 naive and one CD8 memory plate.

An assay was performed, and its level was deep. Libraries were prepared by immunoSEQ multiplex PCR; TCRdb keeps only in-frame clonotypes and omits some of them. The sample contains about 110,000 clones, 55% to 70% of which appear only once. V was shortened by 7 bases and J by 6 bases, with 19 bases between the two germline ends. This CDR3 region has 15 residues. CDR1 and CDR2 from the germline V gene are MRHNA and SNTAGT. The V and J genes are TRBV6-4 and TRBJ2-1; D possibly uses TRBD1 or TRBD2 (5 bases each). The sample was memory CD8+ T cells sorted from blood. As to subset: CD45RO+ cells pooled with CCR7-negative TemRA cells. This TCR was recovered from a woman under 40 in good health. CDR3 amino acids: CASTTGQEPLNEQFF. In DNA form, the CDR3 reads TGTGCCAGCACTACGGGGCAGGAGCCCCTCAATGAGCAGTTCTTC.